These 8 T cell receptor beta chains came from one sample sequenced in a study of cytomegalovirus exposure and HLA in healthy donors. TCRdb's table, derived via immunoSEQ multiplex PCR, lists solely in-frame clones and lacks some. The data contain about 130,000 clones, 89% of them singletons. Sample: PBMCs. The origin of the receptors is a woman aged 18-30 years in good health and CMV-seronegative.

V is TRBV27 and J is TRBJ2-3, with D tentatively TRBD1 (5 bases). The CDR3 contains 16 residues. Trimming cost V 5 bases and J 0 bases, with 15 bases left between them. In germline, CDR1 is MNHEY, CDR2 SMNVEV (reference sequence). CDR3 nucleotides: TGTGCCAGCAGTCTCGTAGGTGGGGCTAGCACAGATACGCAGTATTTT. As protein: CASSLVGGASTDTQYF.

The gene calls are TRBV5-6 and TRBJ2-7, with 9 bases aligning to TRBD1. Germline V gene data show CDR1 as SGHDT and CDR2 as YYEEEE. This CDR3 has 16 residues. The J segment lost 6 bases and the V segment lost 4 bases, leaving 14 bases of the junction unmatched. This chain's CDR3 is CASSPEPGTGTPEQYV. The CDR3 coding sequence is TGTGCCAGCAGCCCCGAGCCCGGGACAGGGACCCCCGAGCAGTACGTC.

The chain uses TRBV11-2 and TRBJ2-5; 9 nucleotides align to TRBD2. Germline V lookup: CDR1 SGHAT, CDR2 FQNNGV. CDR3 length: 15 residues. The V and J ends lost 4 bases and 3 bases, in that order; junction bases with no gene match: 6. The CDR3 bases are TGTGCCAGCAGCTCCTATAGCGGGAGCAAAGAGACCCAGTACTTC. It specifies CASSSYSGSKETQYF.

The rearrangement joins TRBV5-1 to TRBJ2-3; D not certain. Germline CDR1 and CDR2: SGHRS and YFSETQ. The CDR3 extends over 14 amino acids. Trimming stripped 2 bases from V and 0 bases from J, with 7 bases between. In nucleotides, the CDR3 is TGCGCCAGCAGCTTTTCAGGCAGCACAGATACGCAGTATTTT. Its protein is CASSFSGSTDTQYF.

The chain recombines TRBV27 with TRBJ1-1, with D uncertain. V lost 1 base to trimming and J lost 1 base, with 4 bases between them. This CDR3 is 13 amino acids long. Per the germline V gene, CDR1 is MNHEY and CDR2 is SMNVEV (reference sequence). As DNA, the CDR3 is TGTGCCAGCAGTTTATTCAGGAACACTGAAGCTTTCTTT. Its translation: CASSLFRNTEAFF.

This clone was counted only a few times. This CDR3 is CASSQGADLEQYV. The CDR3 DNA follows: TGTGCCAGCAGCCAGGGGGCGGACCTCGAGCAGTACGTC. The J gene is TRBJ2-7, the V gene TRBV5-6, with 8 bases lining up with TRBD1. Per germline, CDR1 SGHDT and CDR2 YYEEEE. Trimming at V came to 4 bases and at J to 6 bases, leaving 6 bases not matched to a gene. This CDR3 has 13 residues.

The chain employs TRBV5-1 and TRBJ2-2; 8 bases fit TRBD1. The CDR3 contains 18 residues. J lost 4 bases, V lost 4 bases, and 15 bases had no gene match. Per the germline V gene, CDR1 is SGHRS and CDR2 is YFSETQ. Here the CDR3 reads CASSLGGQGSRSTGELFF. The CDR3 DNA reads as TGCGCCAGCAGCCTTGGCGGACAGGGTAGTCGTAGCACCGGGGAGCTGTTTTTT. The complete variable domain, with remaining parts taken from reference TRBV5-1 and TRBJ2-2, reads KAGVTQTPRYLIKTRGQQVTLSCSPISGHRSVSWYQQTPGQGLQFLFEYFSETQRNKGNFPGRFSGRQFSNSRSEMNVSTLELGDSALYLCASSLGGQGSRSTGELFFGEGSRLTVL.

V gene TRBV6-5 combines with J gene TRBJ1-1; 8 nucleotides line up with TRBD1. The CDR3 loop spans 14 amino acids. J was trimmed by 4 bases and V by 2 bases; bases with no gene match: 3. Germline V gene sequence: CDR1 MNHEY, CDR2 SVGAGI. The CDR3 DNA reads as TGTGCCAGCAGTTACGACAGGGGAGGCACTGAAGCTTTCTTT. Protein sequence: CASSYDRGGTEAFF.